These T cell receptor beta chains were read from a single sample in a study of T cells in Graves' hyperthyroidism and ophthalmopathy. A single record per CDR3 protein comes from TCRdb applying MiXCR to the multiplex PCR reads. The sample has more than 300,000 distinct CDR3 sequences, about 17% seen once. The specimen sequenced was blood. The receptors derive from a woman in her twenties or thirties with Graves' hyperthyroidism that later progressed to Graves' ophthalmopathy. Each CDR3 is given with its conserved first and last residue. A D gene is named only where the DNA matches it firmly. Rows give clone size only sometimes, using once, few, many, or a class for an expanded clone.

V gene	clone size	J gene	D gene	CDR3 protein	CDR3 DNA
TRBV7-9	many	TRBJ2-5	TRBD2	CASSLAGTKGETQYF	TGTGCCAGCAGCTTGGCCGGGACTAAGGGTGAGACCCAGTACTTC
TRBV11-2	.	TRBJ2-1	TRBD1	CASSKRWTGGDHNEQFF	TGTGCCAGCAGCAAGCGATGGACAGGGGGAGACCACAATGAGCAGTTCTTC
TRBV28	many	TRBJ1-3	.	CASRLWGKSSGNTIYF	TGTGCCAGCAGGCTCTGGGGGAAGAGCTCTGGAAACACCATATATTTT
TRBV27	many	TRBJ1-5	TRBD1	CASSWGTGPYSNQPQHF	TGTGCCAGCAGTTGGGGGACAGGCCCGTATAGCAATCAGCCCCAGCATTTT
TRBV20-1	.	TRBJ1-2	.	CSARGPPLGLYGYTF	TGCAGTGCTAGGGGACCCCCCCTGGGCCTCTATGGCTACACCTTC
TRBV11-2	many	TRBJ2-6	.	CASSQIGVANVLTF	TGTGCCAGCAGCCAGATCGGGGTGGCCAACGTCCTGACTTTC
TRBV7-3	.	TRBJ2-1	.	CASSLDAGKDNEQFF	TGTGCCAGCAGCCTGGACGCGGGGAAGGACAATGAGCAGTTCTTC
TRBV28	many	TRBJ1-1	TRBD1	CASGWTGTPNTEAFF	TGTGCCAGCGGTTGGACAGGGACCCCCAACACTGAAGCTTTCTTT
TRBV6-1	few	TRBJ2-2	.	CASSWRPQEVDTGELFF	TGTGCCAGCAGTTGGCGGCCACAAGAGGTAGACACCGGGGAGCTGTTTTTT
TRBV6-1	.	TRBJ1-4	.	CASRPQEVPTNEKLFF	TGTGCCAGCAGGCCACAGGAGGTACCAACTAATGAAAAACTGTTTTTT
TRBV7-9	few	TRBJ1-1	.	CASSSTDRLNTEAFF	TGTGCCAGCAGCTCCACCGACAGGCTGAACACTGAAGCTTTCTTT
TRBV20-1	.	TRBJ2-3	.	CRGGGPMSTDTQYF	TGCAGGGGGGGGGGCCCGATGAGCACAGATACGCAGTATTTT
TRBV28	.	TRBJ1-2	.	CASSFGWGYGYTF	TGTGCCAGCAGTTTTGGTTGGGGATATGGCTACACCTTC
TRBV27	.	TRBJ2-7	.	CASSLSNGATYEQYF	TGTGCCAGCAGTTTATCGAATGGGGCTACCTACGAGCAGTACTTC
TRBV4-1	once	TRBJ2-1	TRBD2	CASSPLAGRDPEQFF	TGCGCCAGCAGCCCTCTAGCGGGGCGGGACCCTGAGCAGTTCTTC
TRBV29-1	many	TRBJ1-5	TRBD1	CSVDNWGTGDEGGNQPQHF	TGCAGCGTCGATAACTGGGGGACAGGGGATGAGGGGGGCAATCAGCCCCAGCATTTT
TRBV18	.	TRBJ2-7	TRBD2	CASSSRLAGLFSYEQYF	TGTGCCAGCTCATCCAGACTAGCGGGTCTGTTCTCCTACGAGCAGTACTTC
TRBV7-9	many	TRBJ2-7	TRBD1	CASSSGTGIYEQYF	TGTGCCAGCAGCTCCGGGACAGGGATTTACGAGCAGTACTTC
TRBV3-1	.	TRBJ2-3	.	CASSQIAALTDTQYF	TGTGCCAGCAGCCAAATAGCTGCGCTCACAGATACGCAGTATTTT
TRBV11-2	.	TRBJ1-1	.	CASRTLAPNRPGLEAFF	TGTGCCAGCAGAACACTAGCCCCTAATCGTCCAGGACTTGAAGCTTTCTTT
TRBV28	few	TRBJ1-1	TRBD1	CASKGATEAFF	TGTGCCAGCAAGGGGGCCACTGAAGCTTTCTTT
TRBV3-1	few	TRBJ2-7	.	CASSQIGVNYEQYF	TGTGCCAGCAGCCAGATTGGCGTAAACTACGAGCAGTACTTC
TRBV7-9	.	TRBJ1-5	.	CASSFGKQPQHF	TGTGCCAGCAGCTTTGGGAAACAGCCCCAGCATTTT
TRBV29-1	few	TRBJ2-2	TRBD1	CSGTGNTGELFF	TGCAGCGGGACAGGAAACACCGGGGAGCTGTTTTTT
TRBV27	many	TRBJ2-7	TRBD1	CASSSYRQGTYEQYF	TGTGCCAGCAGTTCCTACCGACAGGGCACCTACGAGCAGTACTTC
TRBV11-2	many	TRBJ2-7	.	CASSSQGNQQYF	TGTGCCAGCAGCTCGCAGGGGAATCAGCAGTACTTC
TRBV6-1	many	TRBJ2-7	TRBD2	CASSEAYYRPGLGVYEQYF	TGTGCCAGCAGTGAAGCTTATTACAGACCGGGACTAGGGGTATACGAGCAGTACTTC
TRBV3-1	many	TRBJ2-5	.	CASSTPGQRHQETQYF	TGTGCCAGCAGCACCCCCGGGCAGAGACACCAAGAGACCCAGTACTTC
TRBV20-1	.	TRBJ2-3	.	CSASGHKNTDTQYF	TGCAGTGCCTCCGGGCACAAAAACACAGATACGCAGTATTTT
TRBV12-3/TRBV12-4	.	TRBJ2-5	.	CASSLSRTWGTQYF	TGCGCCAGCAGTTTATCCAGAACGTGGGGGACCCAGTACTTC
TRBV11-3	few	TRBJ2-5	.	CASSLGDGEETQYF	TGTGCCAGCAGCTTAGGGGACGGTGAAGAGACCCAGTACTTC
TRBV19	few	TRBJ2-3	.	CASSILALRDTRSSTDTQYF	TGTGCCAGTAGTATCCTCGCGCTGAGGGACACTAGATCTAGCACAGATACGCAGTATTTT
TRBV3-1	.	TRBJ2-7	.	CASSQELPASYNEQYF	TGTGCCAGCAGCCAAGAGTTACCCGCCTCCTACAATGAGCAGTACTTC
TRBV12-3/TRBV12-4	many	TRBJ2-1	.	CASSLYPAGSAYNEQFF	TGTGCCAGCAGTTTATATCCGGCAGGAAGCGCCTACAATGAGCAGTTCTTC
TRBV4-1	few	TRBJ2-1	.	CASSHLQGIVGEQFF	TGCGCCAGCAGCCATTTGCAGGGAATTGTAGGGGAGCAGTTCTTC
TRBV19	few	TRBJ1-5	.	CASSIEIRQPQHF	TGTGCCAGTAGTATAGAAATTCGGCAGCCCCAGCATTTT
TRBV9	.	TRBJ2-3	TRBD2	CASSASRITSGGTDTQYF	TGTGCCAGCAGCGCGAGCCGGATAACTAGCGGGGGCACAGATACGCAGTATTTT